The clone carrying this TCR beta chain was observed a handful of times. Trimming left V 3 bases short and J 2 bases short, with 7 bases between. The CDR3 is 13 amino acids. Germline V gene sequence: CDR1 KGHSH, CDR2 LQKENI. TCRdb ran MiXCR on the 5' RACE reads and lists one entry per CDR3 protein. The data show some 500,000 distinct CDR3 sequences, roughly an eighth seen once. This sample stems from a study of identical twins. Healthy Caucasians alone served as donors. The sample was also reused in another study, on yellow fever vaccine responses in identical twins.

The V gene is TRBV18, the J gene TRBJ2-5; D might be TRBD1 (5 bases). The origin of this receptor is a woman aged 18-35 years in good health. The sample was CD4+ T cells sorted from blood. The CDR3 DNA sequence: TGTGCCAGCTCACCTCGACAGCAAGAGACCCAGTACTTC. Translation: CASSPRQQETQYF.